These 27 T cell receptor beta chains came from one sample sequenced in a study of CD8 T cells in Susac syndrome. Reverse transcription of 0.5 to 1 ug RNA was performed with random hexamers. One entry per CDR3 protein results from TCRdb running MiXCR on the immunoSEQ multiplex PCR reads. Of 150,000 to 200,000 distinct CDR3 sequences in the sample, 90% to 96% were seen once. Sequenced material: CD4+ T cells from PBMCs. These receptors all stem from a human donor with multiple sclerosis.

The V call is TRBV7-2, the J call TRBJ2-2; 8 nucleotides match TRBD2. The J segment lost 4 bases and the V segment lost 0 bases, leaving 7 bases of the junction unmatched. In germline, CDR1 is SGHTA, CDR2 FQGNSA. CDR3 length: 17 residues. Written as DNA, the CDR3 is TGTGCCAGCAGCTTAGCGTTGGGACTAGATTTCACCGGGGAGCTGTTTTTT. Residues: CASSLALGLDFTGELFF.

The rearrangement links TRBV29-1 to TRBJ1-1; D possibly corresponds to TRBD1 (6 bases). Germline V gene lookup returns CDR1 SQVTM and CDR2 ANQGSEA. The CDR3 consists of 12 residues. Trimming removed 7 bases from V and 0 bases from J, with 9 bases in between. CDR3 sequence reads: CSGGHLNTEAFF. CDR3 bases: TGCAGCGGGGGACACTTGAACACTGAAGCTTTCTTT. The whole variable domain, remainder taken from reference TRBV29-1 and TRBJ1-1, is SAVISQKPSRDICQRGTSLTIQCQVDSQVTMMFWYRQQPGQSLTLIATANQGSEATYESGFVIDKFPISRPNLTFSTLTVSNMSPEDSSIYLCSGGHLNTEAFFGQGTRLTVV.

The V gene is TRBV20-1, the J gene TRBJ2-3, with D possibly matching TRBD1 (6 bases). Trimming stripped 1 base from V and 1 base from J, with 12 bases between. Germline V gives CDR1 DFQATT, CDR2 SNEGSKA (reference sequence). The CDR3 runs to 15 residues. The CDR3 loop reads CSARAGGKGTDTQYF. CDR3 coding DNA: TGCAGTGCTAGAGCTGGGGGCAAGGGCACAGATACGCAGTATTTT.

The chain uses TRBV30 and TRBJ1-6; 8 positions match TRBD1. This CDR3 region has 16 residues. The ends lost 2 bases at V and 9 bases at J; junction bases unmatched: 12. Germline values: CDR1 GTSNPN, CDR2 SVGIG (reference sequence). The CDR3 region has the DNA TGTGCCTGGAGTCCTGGGACAGGCTTCAGACCTTCACCCCTCCACTTT. Its protein product is CAWSPGTGFRPSPLHF.

V gene TRBV29-1 combines with J gene TRBJ2-2; D gene ambiguous. From germline, CDR1 is SQVTM and CDR2 ANQGSEA. The CDR3 runs 11 residues. Trimming took off 4 bases at V and 3 bases at J, with 3 bases between the two ends. CDR3 in DNA: TGCAGCGTTGGCGACACCGGGGAGCTGTTTTTT. Its protein product is CSVGDTGELFF.

The rearrangement joins TRBV12-3 or TRBV12-4 to TRBJ2-5; possibly TRBD2 for D (7 bases). V dropped 4 bases and J dropped 5 bases, with 14 bases sitting between them. The CDR3 loop spans 14 amino acids. The CDR3 DNA reads TGTGCCAGCAGTTCTACAGGGAGGGGGGAGACCCAGTACTTC. Its translation: CASSSTGRGETQYF.

This chain connects TRBV6-4 to TRBJ1-2, with 10 bases lining up with TRBD1. The junction had 2 bases not matched to a gene; V was cut back by 5 bases and J by 2 bases. CDR1 is MRHNA and CDR2 is SNTAGT in the germline V gene. The CDR3 loop spans 14 amino acids. As DNA, the CDR3 is TGTGCCAGCAGTAGGGGACAGGGGAACTATGGCTACACCTTC. Translation: CASSRGQGNYGYTF.

The chain couples TRBV18 to TRBJ1-1; 7 nucleotides line up with TRBD1. The V segment lost 4 bases and the J segment 4 bases; nucleotides outside the gene matches: 12. This CDR3 comprises 16 residues. Germline V lookup: CDR1 KGHSH, CDR2 LQKENI. CDR3: CASSRRTGLGSTEAFF. In DNA form, the CDR3 reads TGTGCCAGCTCACGGCGGACAGGTCTCGGAAGCACTGAAGCTTTCTTT.

The V gene is TRBV12-3 or TRBV12-4, the J gene TRBJ2-5; D is possibly TRBD2 (5 bases). The CDR3 extends over 15 amino acids. Trimming stripped 5 bases from V and 1 base from J, with 14 bases between. The CDR3 region is CASSPGRGIQETQYF. The DNA for the CDR3 is TGTGCCAGCAGTCCGGGCCGAGGGATCCAAGAGACCCAGTACTTC.

The V and J genes are TRBV7-2 and TRBJ2-7, with TRBD2 as a possible D gene (6 bases). The CDR3 spans 15 residues. CDR1 is SGHTA and CDR2 is FQGNSA in the germline V gene. V was cut by 4 bases and J by 0 bases, with 13 bases left in between. In nucleotides, the CDR3 is TGTGCCAGCAGCTCACAACGGGGGTTCTCCTACGAGCAGTACTTC. Translation: CASSSQRGFSYEQYF.

This chain links TRBV7-9 with TRBJ1-6; TRBD1 aligns across 7 bases. Unmatched junction bases numbered 10, after V lost 4 bases and J lost 10 bases. CDR1 SEHNR and CDR2 FQNEAQ come from the germline V gene (reference sequence). The CDR3 consists of 15 residues. The CDR3 loop is CASSSRGHSQSPLHF. CDR3 nucleotide sequence: TGTGCCAGCAGCTCAAGGGGGCATAGTCAATCACCCCTCCACTTT.

V is TRBV19 and J is TRBJ1-2; D uncertain. CDR3 size: 15 residues. Germline CDR1 is LNHDA and CDR2 is SQIVND (reference sequence). V lost 1 base and J lost 3, with 12 bases in between. CDR3 in DNA: TGTGCCAGTAGTATAGGGCCCGCGGCAGACTATGGCTACACCTTC. Its protein is CASSIGPAADYGYTF.

The chain combines TRBV2 with TRBJ1-2; maybe TRBD1 (5 bases). The CDR3 length is 12 residues. Germline-derived CDR1 and CDR2 are SNHLY and FYNNEI. V shed 7 bases and J shed 1 base, with 7 bases lying between them. In nucleotides, the CDR3 is TGTGCCAGCAAAGGGGTTAACTATGGCTACACCTTC. Encoded protein: CASKGVNYGYTF.

The rearrangement links TRBV14 to TRBJ2-5; D possibly corresponds to TRBD1 (6 bases). CDR3 size: 18 residues. Germline V gene sequence: CDR1 SGHDN, CDR2 FVKESK. Trimming took 0 bases from V and 1 from J, leaving 18 bases between them. The CDR3 bases are TGTGCCAGCAGCCAAGAGGACAGTGGGCAGGCTGTCCAAGAGACCCAGTACTTC. Translating it yields CASSQEDSGQAVQETQYF.

The V call is TRBV29-1, the J call TRBJ2-5; no clear D gene. Germline V gene lookup returns CDR1 SQVTM and CDR2 ANQGSEA. The CDR3 spans 11 residues. V gave up 0 bases and J gave up 4 bases, with 3 bases separating them. In DNA form, the CDR3 reads TGCAGCGTTGAAGAAATAGAGACCCAGTACTTC. This translates into CSVEEIETQYF.

The V gene is TRBV3-1, the J gene TRBJ2-5; weak D call: TRBD2 (5 bases). V gave up 4 bases and J gave up 7 bases, with 10 bases separating them. CDR3 length: 12 amino acids. The germline V gene encodes CDR1 LGHDT and CDR2 YNNKEL (reference sequence). CDR3 sequence: CASSLRRGTQYF. CDR3 bases: TGTGCCAGCAGCCTCCGCCGGGGGACCCAGTACTTC.

The chain joins TRBV6-1 to TRBJ2-3; a weak D match, TRBD1 (6 bases). Per germline, CDR1 MNHNS and CDR2 SASEGT. The CDR3 spans 14 residues. Between the trimmed V and J ends, which lost 2 bases and 8 bases, there was a span of 14 bases. CDR3 loop: CASSELAGVGTQYF. As DNA, the CDR3 is TGTGCCAGCAGTGAATTGGCAGGGGTTGGTACGCAGTATTTT.

This clonotype came up once. The V gene is TRBV29-1, the J gene TRBJ1-2, with 8 bases fitting TRBD1. This CDR3 comprises 14 residues. Losses at the gene ends were 6 bases for V and 8 bases for J; bases not matched to a gene: 14. Germline lookup yields CDR1 SQVTM and CDR2 ANQGSEA. The CDR3 loop reads CSVAYMTGARGYTF. In DNA form, the CDR3 reads TGCAGCGTGGCGTATATGACAGGGGCTCGGGGCTACACCTTC.

The chain carries TRBV7-6 and TRBJ2-4; D unresolved. Germline V CDR1 and CDR2: SGHVS, FNYEAQ. The CDR3 is made up of 14 amino acids. With 0 bases removed from V and 8 bases from J, the gap between germline ends came to 11 bases. This CDR3 reads CASSLALGSDIQYF. In DNA form, the CDR3 reads TGTGCCAGCAGCTTAGCCCTAGGGTCAGACATTCAGTACTTC.

The rearrangement joins TRBV5-1 to TRBJ2-5, with 7 bases identical to TRBD1. V shed 6 bases, J shed 2 bases, and the junction held 7 bases outside the gene matches. CDR3 length equals 14 residues. The germline gives CDR1 SGHRS, CDR2 YFSETQ. The DNA for the CDR3 is TGCGCCAGCAAGAAGGACAGGAATCAAGAGACCCAGTACTTC. This encodes CASKKDRNQETQYF.

The chain is built from TRBV28 and TRBJ1-5; D is possibly TRBD1 (6 bases). Trimming removed 7 bases at V and 6 bases at J, with 16 bases between. CDR1 is MDHEN and CDR2 is SYDVKM in the germline V gene. There are 14 residues in the CDR3. The CDR3 loop is CASKGGGGVQPQHF. The DNA for the CDR3 is TGTGCCAGCAAGGGGGGTGGGGGTGTTCAGCCCCAGCATTTT. Drawing the rest from reference TRBV28 and TRBJ1-5, the complete variable domain is DVKVTQSSRYLVKRTGEKVFLECVQDMDHENMFWYRQDPGLGLRLIYFSYDVKMKEKGDIPEGYSVSREKKERFSLILESASTNQTSMYLCASKGGGGVQPQHFGDGTRLSIL.

The chain carries TRBV7-2 and TRBJ2-7; D may be TRBD1 or TRBD2 (7 bases each). This CDR3 comprises 15 residues. CDR1 and CDR2 (germline): SGHTA, FQGNSA. With 4 bases removed from V and 3 bases from J, the gap between germline ends came to 16 bases. The CDR3 bases are TGTGCCAGCAGCTCTCAGGGGGGGCCGAACTACGAGCAGTACTTC. It yields the protein CASSSQGGPNYEQYF. Full variable domain (rest looked up from reference TRBV7-2 and TRBJ2-7): GAGVSQSPSNKVTEKGKDVELRCDPISGHTALYWYRQSLGQGLEFLIYFQGNSAPDKSGLPSDRFSAERTGGSVSTLTIQRTQQEDSAVYLCASSSQGGPNYEQYFGPGTRLTVT.

The genes are TRBV30 and TRBJ1-2; 9 nucleotides line up with TRBD1. Germline V lookup: CDR1 GTSNPN, CDR2 SVGIG (reference sequence). CDR3 size: 15 residues. V lost 2 bases, J lost 8 bases, and 12 bases stayed unmatched. CDR3 bases: TGTGCCTGGAGTATCCCGGGACAGGGCCCGGGGGGCTACACCTTC. The encoded protein is CAWSIPGQGPGGYTF. The full variable domain, its missing parts supplied by reference TRBV30 and TRBJ1-2, is SQTIHQWPATLVQPVGSPLSLECTVEGTSNPNLYWYRQAAGRGLQLLFYSVGIGQISSEVPQNLSASRPQDRQFILSSKKLLLSDSGFYLCAWSIPGQGPGGYTFGSGTRLTVV.

The chain joins TRBV19 to TRBJ1-2; D unclear. The germline V gene has CDR1 LNHDA and CDR2 SQIVND (reference sequence). Between the trimmed V and J ends, which lost 1 base and 7 bases, there was a span of 4 bases. This CDR3 has 11 amino acids. CDR3 sequence: CASSIGRGYTF. In DNA form, the CDR3 reads TGTGCCAGTAGTATAGGACGTGGCTACACCTTC.

The rearrangement links TRBV9 to TRBJ2-2, with a tentative D call TRBD2 (7 bases). The germline V and J ends were trimmed by 6 bases and 0 bases, with 15 bases remaining between them. Germline CDR1 is SGDLS and CDR2 is YYNGEE. CDR3 length: 16 residues. The CDR3 loop is CASTLRGGANTGELFF. The CDR3, as DNA: TGTGCCAGCACCCTTAGGGGGGGTGCGAACACCGGGGAGCTGTTTTTT. The full variable domain, in which reference TRBV9 and TRBJ2-2 provide the parts outside the CDR3, is DSGVTQTPKHLITATGQRVTLRCSPRSGDLSVYWYQQSLDQGLQFLIQYYNGEERAKGNILERFSAQQFPDLHSELNLSSLELGDSALYFCASTLRGGANTGELFFGEGSRLTVL.

This rearrangement joins TRBV29-1 to TRBJ2-5; no definite D call. With 3 bases removed from V and 5 bases from J, the gap between germline ends came to 10 bases. Germline loops: CDR1 SQVTM, CDR2 ANQGSEA. The CDR3 runs 12 residues. This chain's CDR3 is CSVESGLETQYF. The CDR3 bases are TGCAGCGTTGAGAGTGGGCTGGAGACCCAGTACTTC.

The chain uses TRBV7-2 and TRBJ2-4, with D perhaps TRBD1 (5 bases). This CDR3 region has 14 residues. Germline loops: CDR1 SGHTA, CDR2 FQGNSA. Trimming removed 6 bases at V and 8 bases at J, with 17 bases between. This chain's CDR3 is CASSLPGRSDIQYF. In DNA, the CDR3 is TGTGCCAGCAGTTTACCAGGGCGATCAGACATTCAGTACTTC.